The 16 T cell receptor beta chains given below trace back to one sample, sequenced in a study of blood T cell repertoires in COVID-19. TCRdb keeps only in-frame clones here, not all; method: immunoSEQ multiplex PCR. The repertoire includes more than 95,000 clones, more than 70% of them detected once, and under 3.5% sits in the top ten. The sequenced sample consisted of peripheral blood. Receptor source: a woman of 80 years or more with COVID-19, enrolled during active disease.

The count of this clone is one. The genes are TRBV9 and TRBJ1-5; tentatively, D is TRBD1 (5 bases). Trimming cost V 0 bases and J 1 base, with 8 bases left between them. The CDR3 totals 15 residues. Germline CDR1 and CDR2: SGDLS and YYNGEE. CDR3 protein: CASSVDAGSNQPQHF. CDR3 DNA: TGTGCCAGCAGCGTAGACGCAGGGAGCAATCAGCCCCAGCATTTT.

The chain couples TRBV19 to TRBJ2-7, with D perhaps matching TRBD1 (6 bases). The germline V gene has CDR1 LNHDA and CDR2 SQIVND (reference sequence). The V end lost 6 bases, the J end lost 5 bases, and 17 bases lay between the germline ends. This CDR3 has 14 amino acids. CDR3 sequence: CASRPGHLGNEQYF. CDR3 bases: TGTGCCAGTAGACCGGGACACCTGGGGAACGAGCAGTACTTC.

The chain employs TRBV5-8 and TRBJ2-3; the match to TRBD1 covers 10 bases. The V gene's germline CDR1 is SGHTS and CDR2 YDEGEE. The trim removed 4 bases at V and 4 bases at J, leaving 15 bases unmatched. CDR3 length: 18 amino acids. CDR3 nucleotides: TGTGCCAGCAGCAGAGGGACAGGGGACTCGCGCTTCTCAGATACGCAGTATTTT. As protein: CASSRGTGDSRFSDTQYF.

This clone was found once. The J gene is TRBJ2-3, the V gene TRBV9; the D is unclear. The CDR3 is 15 amino acids. Germline CDR1 and CDR2: SGDLS and YYNGEE. The V gene lost 4 bases and the J gene lost 1 base, with 13 bases spanning the gap. The CDR3 spells CASSPLPSRTDTQYF. CDR3 bases: TGTGCCAGCAGCCCCCTCCCTAGTCGCACAGATACGCAGTATTTT.

The CDR3 region is CASSPRTLREGNEQFF. The DNA of the CDR3 is TGTGCCAGCAGCCCCCGGACTCTTCGTGAAGGGAATGAGCAGTTCTTC. The V call is TRBV9, the J call TRBJ2-1; a possible D gene is TRBD2 (5 bases). V was trimmed by 4 bases and J by 7 bases, leaving 21 bases between them. From germline, CDR1 is SGDLS and CDR2 YYNGEE. This CDR3 is built from 16 residues.

This clone occurred once. The chain has TRBV28 and TRBJ2-1, with 8 positions matching TRBD1. J gave up 6 bases and V 7 bases, and 14 bases lay outside the gene matches. Germline V CDR1 and CDR2: MDHEN, SYDVKM. This CDR3 spans 16 amino acids. CDR3 coding DNA: TGTGCCAGCACAACCACGGACAGGGTTTCTCTCAATGAGCAGTTCTTC. Translated: CASTTTDRVSLNEQFF.

This chain joins TRBV6-2 or TRBV6-3 and TRBJ1-1; D unresolved. The CDR3 consists of 12 residues. V was pared by 0 bases and J by 6 bases, with 5 bases between. The V gene's germline CDR1 is MNHEY and CDR2 SVGEGT. The CDR3 nucleotides are TGTGCCAGCAGTTACTCTCCAGCTGAAGCTTTCTTT. It yields the protein CASSYSPAEAFF.

The chain has TRBV19 and TRBJ1-1, with 8 nucleotides matching TRBD1. Germline CDR1 reads LNHDA; CDR2 reads SQIVND (reference sequence). With V trimmed by 4 bases and J by 2 bases, 9 bases remained unmatched. This CDR3 comprises 16 residues. CDR3 nucleotides: TGTGCCAGTAGTAGTTTGCAGGGGGCTAGAAACACTGAAGCTTTCTTT. Its translation is CASSSLQGARNTEAFF.

The rearrangement joins TRBV10-3 to TRBJ2-2, with 10 bases identical to TRBD1. The CDR3 is made up of 17 amino acids. Germline trimming cut 10 bases from V and 0 bases from J; bases unmatched to any gene: 11. Germline-derived CDR1 and CDR2 are ENHRY and SYGVKD. The CDR3 here is CARPGQGPLANTGELFF. The CDR3 bases are TGTGCCAGACCGGGACAGGGGCCACTCGCGAACACCGGGGAGCTGTTTTTT.

The chain recombines TRBV7-2 with TRBJ2-6; 14 bases fit TRBD2. The germline CDR1 and CDR2 sequences are SGHTA and FQGNSA. Trimming removed 2 bases from V and 3 bases from J; junction bases left unmatched: 6. The CDR3 consists of 19 residues. CDR3 residues: CASSLRLAGGHYGANVLTF. DNA of the CDR3: TGTGCCAGCAGCTTAAGACTAGCGGGAGGGCATTATGGGGCCAACGTCCTGACTTTC.

A single count supports this clone. V gene TRBV6-1 combines with J gene TRBJ1-1; 9 positions agree with TRBD1. The V and J ends lost 3 bases and 3 bases, in that order; junction bases with no gene match: 5. The length of the CDR3 is 15 residues. Germline loops: CDR1 MNHNS, CDR2 SASEGT. The CDR3 loop reads CASSDLNRGHTEAFF. The CDR3, as DNA: TGTGCCAGCAGTGACCTTAACAGGGGGCACACTGAAGCTTTCTTT.

The chain carries TRBV6-5 and TRBJ1-6, with 7 bases lining up with TRBD1. Germline values: CDR1 MNHEY, CDR2 SVGAGI. This CDR3 region has 14 residues. V trimming: 6 bases; J trimming: 9 bases; junction bases outside the gene matches: 8. CDR3: CASRLQGSTSPLHF. The DNA for the CDR3 is TGTGCCAGCAGGTTACAGGGGTCTACTTCACCCCTCCACTTT.

This chain joins TRBV7-9 and TRBJ2-7; TRBD2 might be the D (5 bases). Germline lookup yields CDR1 SEHNR and CDR2 FQNEAQ (reference sequence). Trimming shortened V by 7 bases and J by 6 bases, and 16 bases separated the two germline ends. The CDR3 runs 13 residues. In nucleotides, the CDR3 is TGTGCCAGCAACCCCGGCGGGTTCGGCGAGCAGTACTTC. Its protein product is CASNPGGFGEQYF.

This chain links TRBV21-1 with TRBJ2-2; the table gives TRBD2 as D, unverified against the DNA. TRBV21-1 is termed a pseudogene. The CDR3 spans 14 residues. The CDR3 DNA is TGTGCCATACCGGGACTAGTCGGGACCGGGGAGCTGTTTTTT. Amino acid sequence: CAIPGLVGTGELFF.

The chain employs TRBV6-2 or TRBV6-3 and TRBJ2-3; 8 positions agree with TRBD2. The CDR3 spans 14 residues. Germline-derived CDR1 and CDR2 are MNHEY and SVGEGT. J lost 5 bases, V lost 4 bases, and 5 bases had no gene match. In nucleotides, the CDR3 is TGTGCCAGCAGTTTTAGCGGGATTCAAGATACGCAGTATTTT. Amino acid sequence: CASSFSGIQDTQYF.

The chain employs TRBV19 and TRBJ2-3; 7 nucleotides line up with TRBD1. With V trimmed by 5 bases and J by 6 bases, 11 bases remained unmatched. The length of the CDR3 is 15 residues. In germline, CDR1 is LNHDA, CDR2 SQIVND (reference sequence). CDR3 in DNA: TGTGCCAGTAGTTCCCGAGGGACAGAGGGGGATACGCAGTATTTT. It encodes CASSSRGTEGDTQYF. Supplemented by reference TRBV19 and TRBJ2-3, the full variable domain reads DGGITQSPKYLFRKEGQNVTLSCEQNLNHDAMYWYRQDPGQGLRLIYYSQIVNDFQKGDIAEGYSVSREKKESFPLTVTSAQKNPTAFYLCASSSRGTEGDTQYFGPGTRLTVL.